This T cell receptor beta chain was identified in a study of CD4 T cells in relation to SARS-CoV-2 and coronaviruses. Study overall: PBMCs were cultured with antigen for roughly 9 days before TCR beta sequencing.

The CDR3 extends over 15 amino acids. Trimming cost V 3 bases and J 1 base, with 10 bases left between them. The germline V gene has CDR1 LNHDA and CDR2 SQIVND (reference sequence). In this sample, this clone turned up a few times. Its antigen is still unknown. TCRdb's table, derived via immunoSEQ multiplex PCR, lists solely in-frame clones and lacks some. The sample consists of 12,000 or so clones, over 65% of them appearing once. Unexposed donor CD4+ T cells date from about 2011-2019, before the COVID-19 pandemic. Isolation of CD4+ T cells took place after less than twelve days in culture. Approximately 1.9 million PBMCs per well were cultured with around 10 IU/ml IL-2.

Sample: CD4+ T cells from PBMCs, cultured in vitro. The clonotype comes from a human donor in good health. The gene calls are TRBV19 and TRBJ1-5; D remains ambiguous. DNA of the CDR3: TGTGCCAGTAGTATCGAGGGCCTAAGCAATCAGCCCCAGCATTTT. Its protein product is CASSIEGLSNQPQHF.